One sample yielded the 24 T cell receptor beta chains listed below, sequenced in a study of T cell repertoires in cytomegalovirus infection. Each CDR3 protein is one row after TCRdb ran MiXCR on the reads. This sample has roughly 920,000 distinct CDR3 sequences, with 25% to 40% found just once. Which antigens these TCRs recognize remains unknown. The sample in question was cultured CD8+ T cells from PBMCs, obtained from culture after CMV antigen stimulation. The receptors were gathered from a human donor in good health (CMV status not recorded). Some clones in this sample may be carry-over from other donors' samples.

The CDR3 reads CATSRDPQGMNTEAFF. The CDR3 nucleotides read TGTGCCACCAGCAGAGATCCCCAGGGGATGAACACTGAAGCTTTCTTT. The J gene is TRBJ1-1, the V gene TRBV15; perhaps TRBD1 as D (6 bases). The V end lost 0 bases, the J end lost 0 bases, and 11 bases lay between the germline ends. The germline gives CDR1 LNHNV, CDR2 YYDKDF (reference sequence). The CDR3 is 16 amino acids.

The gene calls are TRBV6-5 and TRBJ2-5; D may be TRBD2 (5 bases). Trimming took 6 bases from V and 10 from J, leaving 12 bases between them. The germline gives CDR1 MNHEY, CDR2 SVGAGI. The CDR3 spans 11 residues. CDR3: CASRTGKDQYF. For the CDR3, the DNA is TGTGCCAGCAGGACCGGGAAGGACCAGTACTTC.

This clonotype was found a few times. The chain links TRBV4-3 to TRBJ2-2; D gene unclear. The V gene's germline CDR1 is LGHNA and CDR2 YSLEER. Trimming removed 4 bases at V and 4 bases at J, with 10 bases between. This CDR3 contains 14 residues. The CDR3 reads CASSPFTFTGELFF. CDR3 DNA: TGCGCCAGCAGCCCTTTTACCTTCACCGGGGAGCTGTTTTTT.

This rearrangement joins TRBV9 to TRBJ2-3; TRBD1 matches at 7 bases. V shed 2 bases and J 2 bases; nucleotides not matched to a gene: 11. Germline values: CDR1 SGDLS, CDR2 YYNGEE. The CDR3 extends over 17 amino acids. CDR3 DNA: TGTGCCAGCAGCGTTTATTTATTGACAGGGATCACAGATACGCAGTATTTT. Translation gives CASSVYLLTGITDTQYF.

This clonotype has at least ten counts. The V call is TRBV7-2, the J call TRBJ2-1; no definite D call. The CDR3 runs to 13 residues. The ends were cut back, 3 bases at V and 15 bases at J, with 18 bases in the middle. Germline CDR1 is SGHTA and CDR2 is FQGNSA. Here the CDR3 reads CASSLYTGLEGFF. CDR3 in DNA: TGTGCCAGCAGCTTGTACACCGGGCTCGAAGGGTTCTTC.

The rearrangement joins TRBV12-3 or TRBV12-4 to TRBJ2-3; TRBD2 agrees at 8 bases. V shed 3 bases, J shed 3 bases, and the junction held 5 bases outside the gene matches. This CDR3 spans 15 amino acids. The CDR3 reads CASSFFGRVTDTQYF. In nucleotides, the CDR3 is TGTGCCAGCAGTTTCTTCGGGAGGGTGACAGATACGCAGTATTTT.

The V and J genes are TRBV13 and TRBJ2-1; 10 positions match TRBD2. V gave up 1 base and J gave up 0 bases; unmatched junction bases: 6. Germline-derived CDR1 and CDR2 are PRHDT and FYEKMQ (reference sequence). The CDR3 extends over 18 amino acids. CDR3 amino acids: CASSLASGGYSSYNEQFF. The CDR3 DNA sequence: TGTGCCAGCAGCTTAGCTAGCGGGGGCTATAGCTCCTACAATGAGCAGTTCTTC. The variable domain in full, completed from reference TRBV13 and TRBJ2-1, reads AAGVIQSPRHLIKEKRETATLKCYPIPRHDTVYWYQQGPGQDPQFLISFYEKMQSDKGSIPDRFSAQQFSDYHSELNMSSLELGDSALYFCASSLASGGYSSYNEQFFGPGTRLTVL.

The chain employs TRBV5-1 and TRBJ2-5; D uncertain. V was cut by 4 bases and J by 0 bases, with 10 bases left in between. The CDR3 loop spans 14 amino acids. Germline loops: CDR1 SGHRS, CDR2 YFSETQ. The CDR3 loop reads CASSTMTDQETQYF. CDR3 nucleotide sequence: TGCGCCAGCAGCACCATGACGGACCAAGAGACCCAGTACTTC. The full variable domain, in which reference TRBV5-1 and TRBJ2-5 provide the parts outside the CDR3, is KAGVTQTPRYLIKTRGQQVTLSCSPISGHRSVSWYQQTPGQGLQFLFEYFSETQRNKGNFPGRFSGRQFSNSRSEMNVSTLELGDSALYLCASSTMTDQETQYFGPGTRLLVL.

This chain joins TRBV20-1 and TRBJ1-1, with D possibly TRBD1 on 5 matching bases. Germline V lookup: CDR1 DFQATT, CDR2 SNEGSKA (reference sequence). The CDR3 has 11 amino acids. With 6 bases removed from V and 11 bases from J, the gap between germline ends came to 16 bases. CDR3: CSAPGWSGAFF. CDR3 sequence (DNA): TGCAGTGCCCCAGGGTGGTCGGGGGCTTTCTTT.

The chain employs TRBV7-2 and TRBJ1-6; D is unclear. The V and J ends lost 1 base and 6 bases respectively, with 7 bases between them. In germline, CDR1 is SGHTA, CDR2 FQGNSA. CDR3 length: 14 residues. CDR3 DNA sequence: TGTGCCAGCAGCTTAGTCGACCTTAATTCACCCCTCCACTTT. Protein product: CASSLVDLNSPLHF.

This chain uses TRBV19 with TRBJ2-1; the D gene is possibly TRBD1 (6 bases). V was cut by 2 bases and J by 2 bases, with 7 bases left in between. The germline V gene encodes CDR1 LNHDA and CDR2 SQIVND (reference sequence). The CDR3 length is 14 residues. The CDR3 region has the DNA TGTGCCAGTAGTATACAGGGGACCTACAATGAGCAGTTCTTC. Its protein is CASSIQGTYNEQFF. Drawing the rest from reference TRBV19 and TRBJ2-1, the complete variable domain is DGGITQSPKYLFRKEGQNVTLSCEQNLNHDAMYWYRQDPGQGLRLIYYSQIVNDFQKGDIAEGYSVSREKKESFPLTVTSAQKNPTAFYLCASSIQGTYNEQFFGPGTRLTVL.

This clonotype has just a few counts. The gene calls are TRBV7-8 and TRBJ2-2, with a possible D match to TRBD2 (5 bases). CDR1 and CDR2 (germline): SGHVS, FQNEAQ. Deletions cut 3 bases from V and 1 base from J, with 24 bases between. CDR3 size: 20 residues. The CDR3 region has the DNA TGTGCCAGCAGCTTCCCGCTCTTGGAGAACACCGGGGAGAACACCGGGGAGCTGTTTTTT. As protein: CASSFPLLENTGENTGELFF.

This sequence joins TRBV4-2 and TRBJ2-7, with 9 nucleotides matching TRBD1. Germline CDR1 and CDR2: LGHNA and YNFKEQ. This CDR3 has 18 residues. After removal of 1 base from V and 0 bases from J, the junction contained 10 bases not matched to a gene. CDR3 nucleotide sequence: TGTGCCAGCAGCCAAGGCGGACAGGGGATATTGGGCTCCTACGAGCAGTACGTC. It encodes CASSQGGQGILGSYEQYV.

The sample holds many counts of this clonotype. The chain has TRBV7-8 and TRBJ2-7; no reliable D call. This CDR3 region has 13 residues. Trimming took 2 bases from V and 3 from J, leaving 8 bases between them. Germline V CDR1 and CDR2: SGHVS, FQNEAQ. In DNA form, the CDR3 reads TGTGCCAGCAGCTTACACAAAAGCTACGAGCAGTACTTC. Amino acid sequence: CASSLHKSYEQYF.

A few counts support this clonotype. The CDR3 sequence is CASSYTSTEAFF. CDR3 DNA sequence: TGTGCCAGCAGTTACACGAGCACTGAAGCTTTCTTT. This chain uses TRBV12-3 or TRBV12-4 with TRBJ1-1, with D unresolved. V was trimmed by 4 bases and J by 4 bases, leaving 7 bases between them. The CDR3 spans 12 residues.

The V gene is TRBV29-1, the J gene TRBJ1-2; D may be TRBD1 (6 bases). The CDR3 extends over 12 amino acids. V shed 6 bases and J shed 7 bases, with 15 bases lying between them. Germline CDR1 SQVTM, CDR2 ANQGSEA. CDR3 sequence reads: CSVETRGRGYTF. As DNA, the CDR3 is TGCAGCGTCGAAACCAGGGGACGTGGCTACACCTTC.

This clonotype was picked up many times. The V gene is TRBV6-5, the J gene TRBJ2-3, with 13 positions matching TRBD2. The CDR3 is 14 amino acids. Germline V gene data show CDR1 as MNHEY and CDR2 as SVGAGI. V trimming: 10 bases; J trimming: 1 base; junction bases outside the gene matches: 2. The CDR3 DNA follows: TGTGCCACCGGGACTAGCGGGGGCACAGATACGCAGTATTTT. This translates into CATGTSGGTDTQYF.

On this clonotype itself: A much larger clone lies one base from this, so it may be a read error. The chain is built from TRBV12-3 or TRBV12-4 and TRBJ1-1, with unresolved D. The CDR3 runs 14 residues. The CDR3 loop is CANSPSAGNTEAFF. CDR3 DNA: TGTGCCAACAGTCCGTCAGCTGGGAACACTGAAGCTTTCTTT.

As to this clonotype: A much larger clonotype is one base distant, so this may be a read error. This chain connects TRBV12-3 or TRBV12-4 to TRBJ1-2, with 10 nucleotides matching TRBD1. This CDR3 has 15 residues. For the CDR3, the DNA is TGTGCCAACAGTAACCGGGACAGGGGAGTCTATGGCTACACCTTC. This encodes CANSNRDRGVYGYTF.

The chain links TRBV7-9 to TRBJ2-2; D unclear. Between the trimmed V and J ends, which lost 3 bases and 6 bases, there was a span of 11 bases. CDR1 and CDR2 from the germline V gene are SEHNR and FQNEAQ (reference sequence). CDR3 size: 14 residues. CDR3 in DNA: TGTGCCAGCAGCTTTCTTTCGGATTCCGGGGAGCTGTTTTTT. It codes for CASSFLSDSGELFF.

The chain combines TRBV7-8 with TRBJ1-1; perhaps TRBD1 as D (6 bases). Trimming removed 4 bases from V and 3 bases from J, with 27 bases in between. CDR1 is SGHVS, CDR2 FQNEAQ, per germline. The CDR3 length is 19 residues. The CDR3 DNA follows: TGTGCCAGCAGCTACTTGGGGGGGGCGAGAGGGTTGGAGGACACTGAAGCTTTCTTT. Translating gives CASSYLGGARGLEDTEAFF.

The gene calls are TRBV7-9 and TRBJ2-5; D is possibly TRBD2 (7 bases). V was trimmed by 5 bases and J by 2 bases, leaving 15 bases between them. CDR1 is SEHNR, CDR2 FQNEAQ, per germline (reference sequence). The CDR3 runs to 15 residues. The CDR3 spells CASSLSGGLQETQYF. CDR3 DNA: TGTGCCAGCAGCCTATCGGGGGGCCTTCAAGAGACCCAGTACTTC.

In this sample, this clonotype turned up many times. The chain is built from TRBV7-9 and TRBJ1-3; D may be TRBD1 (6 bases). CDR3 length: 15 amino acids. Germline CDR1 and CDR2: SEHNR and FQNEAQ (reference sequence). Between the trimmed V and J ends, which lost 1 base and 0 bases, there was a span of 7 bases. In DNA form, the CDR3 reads TGTGCCAGCAGCTTAGGGACAGCCTCTGGAAACACCATATATTTT. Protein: CASSLGTASGNTIYF. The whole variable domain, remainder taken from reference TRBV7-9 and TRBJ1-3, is DTGVSQNPRHKITKRGQNVTFRCDPISEHNRLYWYRQTLGQGPEFLTYFQNEAQLEKSRLLSDRFSAERPKGSFSTLEIQRTEQGDSAMYLCASSLGTASGNTIYFGEGSWLTVV.

The chain's CDR3 is CASSLGQGRLNYGYTF. The CDR3, as DNA: TGTGCCAGCAGCTTGGGACAGGGAAGGCTGAACTATGGCTACACCTTC. The J gene is TRBJ1-2, the V gene TRBV7-9; 9 nucleotides match TRBD1. V shed 3 bases, J shed 2 bases, and the junction held 7 bases outside the gene matches. The CDR3 spans 16 residues. Germline values: CDR1 SEHNR, CDR2 FQNEAQ (reference sequence).